This TCR beta chain was sequenced in a study of blood T cells in healthy people across ages. The overall study: Per every two T cells, about one barcoded beta molecule was captured by template switching. Study-wide findings and caveats: PBMCs went unsorted, and a conclusive naive versus antigen-experienced comparison was therefore prevented. With age, beta diversity per million T cells declined roughly linearly, significantly by 40.

For this clonotype: The antigen remains unidentified.

The authors ran a second PCR of 7 to 11 cycles using a sample-barcoded 5' primer and a J-beta primer mix. TCRdb reprocessed the 5' RACE reads with MiXCR, giving one entry per CDR3 protein. The sample lists about 560,000 distinct CDR3 sequences; about 25% were seen once. The V end was cut by 4 bases, the J end by 1 base, with 11 bases between. This CDR3 is built from 14 residues. Germline lookup yields CDR1 SGDLS and CDR2 YYNGEE. These same records also appear under a second study, on T cells of mothers and their children. According to that study: For each mother, over 9.5 million TCR beta CDR3 reads were obtained, and for each child, some 3.1 million.

The chain joins TRBV9 to TRBJ2-5; a possible D gene is TRBD2 (5 bases). Source material: blood. The clonotype comes from a boy between 2 and 10 years old in good health. CDR3 protein: CASSFGLPQETQYF. CDR3 bases: TGTGCCAGCAGCTTCGGACTGCCCCAAGAGACCCAGTACTTC.